This T cell receptor beta chain was captured by sequencing in a study of yellow fever vaccine responses in identical twins. TCRdb independently ran MiXCR on the RT-PCR reads; one entry per CDR3 protein. This table has 3,000 to 4,000 distinct CDR3 sequences, roughly 80% appearing once. Germline V gene sequence: CDR1 SGHTA, CDR2 FQGNSA. V lost 2 bases, J lost 0 bases, and 7 bases lay in between. CDR3 length: 14 residues. Findings and caveats of the study: The authors reported partly convergent, partly personalized vaccine responses in identical twins.

A note on this clonotype: Antigen specificity is unknown.

The clonotype comes from a young woman who received the yellow fever vaccine. The sample here was T cells from blood (PBMCs), unsorted or a sorted subset (not recorded which), taken before or after yellow fever vaccination (not recorded which). The chain recombines TRBV7-2 with TRBJ1-1; D gene uncertain. CDR3 sequence (DNA): TGTGCCAGCAGCTTACCTGACGTGAACACTGAAGCTTTCTTT. Its protein is CASSLPDVNTEAFF.